These 12 T cell receptor beta chains came from one sample sequenced in a study of blood T cell repertoires in COVID-19. The repertoire was sequenced with immunoSEQ multiplex PCR; TCRdb's copy has only in-frame clones and lacks some. The data show 330,000 or so clones, with about 90% seen just once and roughly 2% held by the top ten. Sequenced input: PBMCs or T cells enriched from blood (not recorded which). The receptors come from a man aged 40-55 years in a cohort exposed to, infected with or recovered from COVID-19 (not recorded which).

The V and J genes are TRBV3-1 (or the pseudogene TRBV3-2) and TRBJ2-7; TRBD2 is a possible D gene (6 bases). There are 13 residues in the CDR3. Germline CDR1 is LGHDT and CDR2 is YNNKEL (reference sequence). Trimming took off 5 bases at V and 3 bases at J, with 11 bases between the two ends. CDR3 protein: CASSGKGGYEQYF. CDR3 sequence (DNA): TGTGCCAGCAGCGGGAAGGGAGGCTACGAGCAGTACTTC.

This clone was detected only a few times. This rearrangement joins TRBV3-1 (or the pseudogene TRBV3-2) to TRBJ1-4, with D possibly TRBD1 on 6 matching bases. Trimming took 1 base from V and 8 from J, leaving 17 bases between them. CDR3 length equals 16 residues. Germline V CDR1 and CDR2: LGHDT, YNNKEL (reference sequence). The CDR3 sequence: CASSQGLQGIGEKLFF. CDR3 coding DNA: TGTGCCAGCAGCCAAGGTCTACAGGGCATAGGAGAAAAACTGTTTTTT.

The V and J genes are TRBV3-1 (or the pseudogene TRBV3-2) and TRBJ1-5, with a possible D match to TRBD1 (6 bases). With 1 base removed from V and 6 bases from J, the gap between germline ends came to 13 bases. The CDR3 spans 15 residues. Germline CDR1 reads LGHDT; CDR2 reads YNNKEL (reference sequence). For the CDR3, the DNA is TGTGCCAGCAGCCAAGGGCAGGGGAATTCTCAGCCCCAGCATTTT. This encodes CASSQGQGNSQPQHF.

The V and J genes are TRBV9 and TRBJ2-7; 8 nucleotides agree with TRBD2. Germline values: CDR1 SGDLS, CDR2 YYNGEE. CDR3 length: 17 residues. V was pared by 0 bases and J by 2 bases, with 10 bases of the junction left unmatched. For the CDR3, the DNA is TGTGCCAGCAGCGTAGCTATGTCCCCGGGAGGGACCTACGAGCAGTACTTC. Amino acids: CASSVAMSPGGTYEQYF.

This chain uses TRBV6-1 with TRBJ1-3, with D possibly being TRBD1 (6 bases). The V gene lost 4 bases and the J gene lost 3 bases, with 16 bases spanning the gap. Germline values: CDR1 MNHNS, CDR2 SASEGT. This CDR3 contains 16 residues. This CDR3 is CASSGSPGGYGNTIYF. The CDR3 nucleotides read TGTGCCAGCAGTGGATCACCTGGGGGCTATGGAAACACCATATATTTT.

As DNA, the CDR3 is TGCACCAGCAGCGATAGCGGGAGCCACACCGGGGAGCTGTTTTTT. It yields the protein CTSSDSGSHTGELFF. J is TRBJ2-2 and V is TRBV1; TRBD2 is taken as the D call from the table, unchecked against the DNA. TRBV1 is tagged as a pseudogene. This CDR3 has 15 residues.

The sample holds one count of this clone. The V call is TRBV27, the J call TRBJ2-4; TRBD2 aligns across 14 bases. Germline trimming cut 2 bases from V and 0 bases from J; bases unmatched to any gene: 18. Looked up from germline, CDR1 is MNHEY and CDR2 is SMNVEV (reference sequence). The CDR3 length is 23 residues. CDR3 sequence (DNA): TGTGCCAGCAGTTTACGCCCCCCTCTCGGACTAGCGGGAGGTGAGCTAGCCAAAAACATTCAGTACTTC. Residues: CASSLRPPLGLAGGELAKNIQYF.

The rearrangement joins TRBV7-2 to TRBJ2-1, with 9 bases aligning to TRBD1. V lost 6 bases and J lost 6; bases outside the gene matches: 9. Germline V gene lookup returns CDR1 SGHTA and CDR2 FQGNSA. The CDR3 totals 15 residues. The CDR3 is CASSYSGTGFNEQFF. The CDR3 bases are TGTGCCAGCAGTTATTCCGGGACAGGGTTCAATGAGCAGTTCTTC.

The rearrangement links TRBV10-3 to TRBJ1-3, with TRBD1 identical over 7 bases. J was trimmed by 8 bases and V by 0 bases; bases with no gene match: 1. The CDR3 loop spans 13 amino acids. CDR1 ENHRY and CDR2 SYGVKD come from the germline V gene. DNA for the CDR3: TGTGCCATCAGTGAGTCGAGGGGGCACACCATATATTTT. This translates into CAISESRGHTIYF.

The CDR3 region is CASSSTGTGGTEAFF. For the CDR3, the DNA is TGTGCCAGCAGCTCAACCGGGACTGGTGGCACTGAAGCTTTCTTT. The chain joins TRBV11-2 to TRBJ1-1; maybe TRBD1 (5 bases). The CDR3 is made up of 15 amino acids. Between the trimmed V and J ends, which lost 4 bases and 4 bases, there was a span of 16 bases. CDR1 is SGHAT, CDR2 FQNNGV, per germline.

The J gene is TRBJ2-7, the V gene TRBV18, with no clear D. Germline CDR1 KGHSH, CDR2 LQKENI. The CDR3 length is 12 residues. V shed 6 bases and J shed 0 bases, with 6 bases lying between them. CDR3 amino acids: CASSQNSYEQYF. DNA for the CDR3: TGTGCCAGCTCCCAGAACTCCTACGAGCAGTACTTC.

V gene TRBV5-1 combines with J gene TRBJ1-6, with 8 bases fitting TRBD1. CDR3 length: 15 amino acids. Germline V gene data show CDR1 as SGHRS and CDR2 as YFSETQ. Trimming removed 4 bases from V and 5 bases from J; junction bases left unmatched: 5. The CDR3 here is CASSPRTGNNSPLHF. The CDR3 nucleotides read TGCGCCAGCAGCCCTCGGACAGGGAATAATTCACCCCTCCACTTT.